The subject of this entry is one T cell receptor beta chain. The source of the sample is a study of PD-L1 blockade in urothelial cancer. Study summary: Patients had received 0 to 3 prior chemotherapy regimens.

Germline loops: CDR1 SEHNR, CDR2 FQNEAQ (reference sequence). The CDR3 spans 12 residues. V was cut by 3 bases and J by 4 bases, with 6 bases left in between. Data came from immunoSEQ multiplex PCR; TCRdb stores just in-frame clones and leaves some out. In the table there are around 50,000 clones, about 85% of which are singletons. Time point meaning: peripheral blood 6 weeks after treatment start. The chain has TRBV7-9 and TRBJ2-5; maybe TRBD2 (6 bases). The source was PBMCs, collected around atezolizumab (anti-PD-L1) treatment. This TCR was sampled from a man aged 50 to 60 with urothelial cancer. The CDR3 bases are TGTGCCAGCAGCTTCGGGGGAGAGACCCAGTACTTC. Protein: CASSFGGETQYF.